This TCR beta chain was identified during a study of blood T cell repertoires in COVID-19. Clinical history as reported by participants underpinned cohort assignment. What the recovered Cohort 3 donors had was two negative PCRs, clearance, or symptom resolution. The junction had 10 bases not matched to a gene; V was cut back by 5 bases and J by 5 bases. There are 15 residues in the CDR3. Germline CDR1 and CDR2: SNHLY and FYNNEI. Libraries were prepared by immunoSEQ multiplex PCR; TCRdb keeps only in-frame clonotypes and omits some of them. The sample lists 150,000 to 200,000 clones; roughly 84% were seen once.

Sequencing was performed on PBMCs or T cells enriched from blood (not recorded which). The V call is TRBV2, the J call TRBJ2-3; 7 bases match TRBD2. The TCR sequence derives from a man in his sixties who had recovered from COVID-19. DNA for the CDR3: TGTGCCAGCAGTAGGAACCCCGGGGGGATAGATACGCAGTATTTT. Translating it yields CASSRNPGGIDTQYF.